This T cell receptor (beta chain) was profiled in a study of T cell clonality in common variable immunodeficiency. Study results and limitations: TCRbeta clonality was increased in CVID versus healthy controls.

This clone was seen ten or more times. The antigen is undetermined. The CDR3 end is not reached by the read, which stops 3 residues before it; the germline J gene fills it in. The CDR3 contains 16 residues. After removal of 6 bases from V and 7 bases from J, the junction contained 12 bases not matched to a gene. Germline assignment: CDR1 SQVTM and CDR2 ANQGSEA. The repertoire was sequenced with immunoSEQ multiplex PCR; TCRdb's copy has only in-frame clones and lacks some. This sample carries 50,000 or so clones, none of them present only once. Heparinized whole blood, 5 to 8 ml, came from each donor. This clonotype was obtained from a person between 18 and 75 years old in good health. Input material: peripheral blood mononuclear cells. The V and J genes are TRBV29-1 and TRBJ2-4; TRBD2 matches at 13 bases. CDR3: CSVRRTSGRVANIQYF. CDR3 DNA, as far as it was read: TGCAGCGTGCGACGGACTAGCGGGAGAGTGGCGAACATT.